This T cell receptor (beta chain) was identified during a study of blood T cell repertoires in COVID-19. The wider study: Acute-phase and convalescent COVID-19 samples originated in the United States, Italy and Spain. Nucleic acid was either cDNA or gDNA, and it came from T cells, B-cell-depleted T cells, or PBMCs.

In the study's own analysis: Reference gene primer amplification gave estimated nucleated cell counts. Clones were sequenced by immunoSEQ multiplex PCR, and TCRdb holds only the in-frame ones, with some missing. That table is the source of V, J and clone size, and D and trimming were worked out from the DNA. The sample yields tens of thousands of clones, approximately 87% seen once. In germline, CDR1 is GTSNPN, CDR2 SVGIG (reference sequence). The CDR3 contains 15 residues. Trimming took 1 base from V and 6 from J; bases not matched to a gene: 10. This TCR derives from a human donor in a cohort sampled during active COVID-19. The rearrangement uses TRBV30 and TRBJ2-7; 9 nucleotides line up with TRBD1. Sequencing input: peripheral blood. The CDR3 here is CAWSDRWTGDREQYF. CDR3 bases: TGTGCCTGGAGTGATCGTTGGACAGGGGACCGCGAGCAGTACTTC.